This T cell receptor (beta chain) was retrieved from a study of human T cells and chemical hapten exposure (dated by TCRdb to about 2021). The study in broad terms: For sensitization, 2% DPC in acetone was applied to a roughly 2 cm by roughly 2 cm area of upper inner arm skin. Weekly therapeutic DPC doses were additionally applied to the scalp of patients throughout the roughly 26-week study period. Patch testing on the upper back used Finn chambers containing 0.01% DPC, with scoring done after 6 days according to International Contact Dermatitis Research Group standards. The mostly female patient cohort included alopecia areata with under or over 50% scalp involvement, alopecia totalis and alopecia universalis. The libraries were sequenced as a pool, and the TCR yield per sample differed mostly because of small variations in library volumes within the pool. This study followed changes in the peripheral blood TCR repertoire in vivo during primary and secondary sensitization of alopecia patients to the hapten diphenylcyclopropenone (DPC). Blood samples were taken from patients before sensitization (week 0) and at 2, 6 and about 24 weeks after DPC sensitization. For TCR sequencing, blood came from some 31 alopecia patients at anywhere from one to four time points (pre-sensitization, 2, 6 and 24 weeks).

Libraries were prepared through RACE. The instrument was a NextSeq 500. Library preparation attached unique molecular identifiers to individual cDNA molecules for quantitative, reproducible TCR counting. For every blood RNA sample, sequencing covered both the TCR alpha and TCR beta chains. The original methods were these. A median of about 87,000 TCRs per sample was observed, with a range of roughly 23,224 to 750,000. V, J and CDR3 annotation of the TCR reads was performed with the Decombinator software suite. For PS versus PT1 abundance plots, all samples were subsampled to the same number of TCRs (28,000). Expanded TCRs were defined as absent before sensitization and observed at least eight times at the 2-week time point. TCRdb redid the processing of the public reads, applying fastp at Q25 and MiXCR, and retained in-frame beta chains. Rows are unified per CDR3 protein, each entry keeping the most common DNA and genes. These V and J calls originate from TCRdb's pipeline instead of the authors' own analysis. The sample contains 95,000 or so distinct CDR3 sequences, over 10% of them found a single time. The top ten hold 3.2% of the sample.

Explained via the paper, the time point label denotes: patch test 2, 6 weeks after DPC sensitization. The treatment or condition label, read with the paper, signifies: therapeutic diphenylcyclopropenone sensitization with weekly scalp DPC. At each patch-test visit, blood was drawn before the patch test was applied. Patients were eligible if aged 18 to 70, diagnosed with alopecia and judged suitable for DPC therapy, and pregnant patients were excluded. Total RNA was extracted from unfractionated whole blood that had been collected in Tempus Blood RNA tubes. To note about this clonotype: The target of this receptor is not known. Within one base of it there is no much larger clone, and no base qualities were kept.

General study outcomes and caveats: The number of TCRs above 1 in 1000 frequency did not change with DPC sensitization; there was no evidence of global repertoire structure alterations. Expanded TCRs formed significantly more large CDR3 similarity clusters than pre-sensitization or healthy control sets, consistent with antigen-driven responses. Because every patient had alopecia, a presumed autoimmune disease, the patients' immune response might differ from that of healthy individuals. Patch test score was positively correlated with the number of PT1 expanded TCRs, with significance at thresholds 8, 16 and 32 but not at 4. After repeated subsampling, the strength of the expansion versus patch-test correlation and the threshold at which it became significant changed.

According to the germline V gene, CDR1 reads SQVTM and CDR2 reads ANQGSEA. From its cysteine to its phenylalanine, the CDR3 spans 13 amino acids. The entry retains the CDR3 DNA only, 39 bases that are in frame from base 1. At the junction V is shortened by 4 bases and J by 4 bases, with 11 bases in between. The source of this sequence is a woman aged 40 to 50 with alopecia areata. Some clones in this sample may be carry-over from other donors' samples. Sequencing was performed on whole blood, taken in connection with sensitization to the hapten diphenylcyclopropenone (DPC). The chain uses TRBV29-1 and TRBJ1-5; the D gene is perhaps TRBD1, on 6 matching bases. The DNA sequence is given as TGCAGCGTTGGTGACAGGATTAATCAGCCCCAGCATTTT. This translates into CSVGDRINQPQHF. When the CDR3 is completed using the reference TRBV29-1 and TRBJ1-5 genes on either side, the full variable domain is SAVISQKPSRDICQRGTSLTIQCQVDSQVTMMFWYRQQPGQSLTLIATANQGSEATYESGFVIDKFPISRPNLTFSTLTVSNMSPEDSSIYLCSVGDRINQPQHFGDGTRLSIL.